The 21 T cell receptor beta chains below come from one sample, sequenced in a study of response to subunit inactivated influenza vaccine (dated by TCRdb to between 2018 and 2020). Libraries came from RT-PCR. The sample was run on an Illumina HiSeq 2500. TCRdb reprocessed the public reads (quality trimming at Q25 with fastp, clone calling with MiXCR) and kept in-frame beta chains. Every CDR3 protein is listed once, alongside the most common genes and DNA of its rows. The sample includes some 550,000 distinct CDR3 sequences, with roughly 25% observed a single time. The top ten clones comprise approximately 3% of the sample. The sample was also reused in another study, on T cells expressing NK-cell markers. Per that second paper: TCR beta cDNA libraries were made by 5'RACE template switching that added a universal primer site and unique molecular identifiers.

The sample here was CD4+ T cells sorted from PBMCs, taken about 11 days after vaccination. These receptors were taken from a man aged 45-65 years who received an inactivated influenza vaccine. Donor details come from another sample of the same person, matched by shared clones.

J is TRBJ2-7 and V is TRBV7-9, with 7 positions matching TRBD1. CDR1 is SEHNR and CDR2 is FQNEAQ in the germline V gene (reference sequence). The trim removed 5 bases at V and 5 bases at J, leaving 6 bases unmatched. The CDR3 has 13 residues. The CDR3 nucleotides are TGTGCCAGCAGCCCAAGACAGGGAGACGAGCAGTACTTC. Residues: CASSPRQGDEQYF.

The chain has TRBV5-1 and TRBJ2-3, with D perhaps being TRBD1 or TRBD2 (6 bases each). Germline V gene data show CDR1 as SGHRS and CDR2 as YFSETQ. CDR3 length equals 15 residues. V was clipped by 1 base and J by 4 bases, with 13 bases between them. The CDR3 protein is CASSLLGGRADTQYF. Here the CDR3 DNA reads TGCGCCAGCAGCTTGTTGGGGGGCAGGGCAGATACGCAGTATTTT.

The chain carries TRBV9 and TRBJ2-2; 11 bases map to TRBD1. Germline V gene sequence: CDR1 SGDLS, CDR2 YYNGEE. The CDR3 covers 16 residues. J was trimmed by 6 bases and V by 3 bases; bases with no gene match: 7. CDR3 coding DNA: TGTGCCAGCAGCGCAGGACAGGGGGCGGTTGCCGGGGAGCTGTTTTTT. Translation: CASSAGQGAVAGELFF. Using reference TRBV9 and TRBJ2-2 for the parts outside the CDR3, the full variable domain is DSGVTQTPKHLITATGQRVTLRCSPRSGDLSVYWYQQSLDQGLQFLIQYYNGEERAKGNILERFSAQQFPDLHSELNLSSLELGDSALYFCASSAGQGAVAGELFFGEGSRLTVL.

This clonotype has at least ten counts. The gene calls are TRBV11-2 and TRBJ2-1, with D uncertain. V shed 4 bases and J shed 5 bases, with 15 bases lying between them. Germline V gene lookup returns CDR1 SGHAT and CDR2 FQNNGV. The CDR3 is 15 residues long. This CDR3 is CASSYVWGSDNEQFF. In DNA form, the CDR3 reads TGTGCCAGCAGCTACGTTTGGGGTTCGGACAATGAGCAGTTCTTC. The full variable domain, its missing parts supplied by reference TRBV11-2 and TRBJ2-1, is EAGVAQSPRYKIIEKRQSVAFWCNPISGHATLYWYQQILGQGPKLLIQFQNNGVVDDSQLPKDRFSAERLKGVDSTLKIQPAKLEDSAVYLCASSYVWGSDNEQFFGPGTRLTVL.

This clonotype occurred many times. The J gene is TRBJ2-5, the V gene TRBV12-3 or TRBV12-4; TRBD1 aligns across 8 bases. V lost 3 bases and J lost 3; bases outside the gene matches: 3. The CDR3 covers 14 residues. The CDR3 nucleotides read TGTGCCAGCAGTTTCGGACAGGGAAAAGAGACCCAGTACTTC. Residues: CASSFGQGKETQYF.

This clonotype showed up just a few times. This chain connects TRBV11-1 to TRBJ2-3; 15 bases are shared with TRBD2. The germline gives CDR1 SGHAT, CDR2 FQDESV (reference sequence). The ends lost 4 bases at V and 4 bases at J; junction bases unmatched: 9. The CDR3 covers 18 residues. The CDR3 region has the DNA TGTGCCAGCAGCTACGGACTAGCGGGAGGGCTGTGGTCAGATACGCAGTATTTT. As protein: CASSYGLAGGLWSDTQYF.

A few counts support this clonotype. The CDR3 spells CSARASLAGHEQYF. As DNA, the CDR3 is TGCAGTGCTAGAGCTAGTCTAGCGGGCCACGAGCAGTACTTC. The chain uses TRBV20-1 and TRBJ2-7; 8 bases are a match to TRBD2. This CDR3 is 14 amino acids long. V lost 1 base, J lost 5 bases, and 7 bases stayed unmatched. Per the germline V gene, CDR1 is DFQATT and CDR2 is SNEGSKA (reference sequence).

This clonotype was seen at least ten times. Here the CDR3 DNA reads TGTGCCAGCAGTTGGGGAGGCGGCACAGATACGCAGTATTTT. Amino acids: CASSWGGGTDTQYF. This sequence joins TRBV28 and TRBJ2-3, with D possibly TRBD2 on 6 matching bases. Germline-derived CDR1 and CDR2 are MDHEN and SYDVKM. This CDR3 has 14 residues. Trimming took off 4 bases at V and 1 base at J, with 9 bases between the two ends.

The V call is TRBV18, the J call TRBJ2-2; D uncertain. The CDR3 length is 15 residues. V was clipped by 1 base and J by 1 base, with 7 bases between them. Germline lookup yields CDR1 KGHSH and CDR2 LQKENI. CDR3 sequence reads: CASSPRAENTGELFF. CDR3 nucleotide sequence: TGTGCCAGCTCACCACGGGCAGAGAACACCGGGGAGCTGTTTTTT.

The rearrangement links TRBV25-1 to TRBJ2-5, with TRBD1 identical over 7 bases. The CDR3 has 14 amino acids. Trimming cost V 3 bases and J 5 bases; bases outside gene matches: 6. Germline V gene data show CDR1 as MGHDK and CDR2 as SYGVNS. The DNA for the CDR3 is TGTGCCAGCAGTGACCGAGGGGGCTTGGAGACCCAGTACTTC. It specifies CASSDRGGLETQYF.

This clonotype showed up just a few times. This rearrangement joins TRBV7-9 to TRBJ2-7; tentative D call: TRBD1 (5 bases). The CDR3 consists of 13 residues. The V end lost 7 bases, the J end lost 7 bases, and 17 bases lay between the germline ends. Germline CDR1 SEHNR, CDR2 FQNEAQ (reference sequence). The CDR3 spells CASTTPGNREQYF. CDR3 sequence (DNA): TGTGCCAGCACTACACCGGGCAACAGGGAGCAGTACTTC.

The chain is built from TRBV28 and TRBJ2-2; the D is unclear. V lost 5 bases and J 6 bases, leaving 7 bases between the germline ends. CDR3 length: 12 residues. The germline V gene has CDR1 MDHEN and CDR2 SYDVKM. Written as DNA, the CDR3 is TGTGCCAGCAGTCGTCTTTCCGGGGAGCTGTTTTTT. Residues: CASSRLSGELFF.

There are a few counts of this clonotype. The junction does not match germline at one end; this may be a read error. The chain combines TRBV4-2 with TRBJ2-3; 7 nucleotides align to TRBD2. Germline CDR1 and CDR2: LGHNA and YNFKEQ. There are 17 residues in the CDR3. The CDR3 reads CASSQGFLAASTDTQYF. The CDR3, as DNA: TGCGCCAGCAGCCAAGGATTTCTAGCGGCTAGCACAGATACGCAGTATTTT.

This clonotype has more than one count but fewer than ten. The chain combines TRBV27 with TRBJ2-5, with D unresolved. The CDR3 is made up of 14 amino acids. V shed 3 bases and J shed 5 bases, with 13 bases lying between them. Germline V gene data show CDR1 as MNHEY and CDR2 as SMNVEV (reference sequence). The CDR3 DNA reads TGTGCCAGCAGTTTCCTGGGTGCTGGGGAGACCCAGTACTTC. Protein sequence: CASSFLGAGETQYF.

The chain has TRBV5-5 and TRBJ2-5, with D perhaps matching TRBD2 (6 bases). V was cut by 3 bases and J by 3 bases, with 12 bases left in between. CDR3 length: 14 amino acids. Germline V gene data show CDR1 as SGHKS and CDR2 as YYEKEE (reference sequence). CDR3: CASSSGAGKETQYF. CDR3 coding DNA: TGTGCCAGCAGCTCGGGTGCGGGGAAAGAGACCCAGTACTTC.

This clonotype was counted a single time. The J gene is TRBJ2-7, the V gene TRBV5-1; no firm D call. Germline CDR1 is SGHRS and CDR2 is YFSETQ. CDR3 length: 12 residues. V was shortened by 5 bases and J by 4 bases, with 10 bases between the two germline ends. The CDR3 coding sequence is TGCGCCAGCAGGTCTACAGATTACGAGCAGTACTTC. It encodes CASRSTDYEQYF. The full variable domain, completed using reference TRBV5-1 and TRBJ2-7, is KAGVTQTPRYLIKTRGQQVTLSCSPISGHRSVSWYQQTPGQGLQFLFEYFSETQRNKGNFPGRFSGRQFSNSRSEMNVSTLELGDSALYLCASRSTDYEQYFGPGTRLTVT.

The chain couples TRBV10-3 to TRBJ2-3, with 11 bases lining up with TRBD2. CDR1 is ENHRY and CDR2 is SYGVKD in the germline V gene. This CDR3 has 16 amino acids. V lost 4 bases to trimming and J lost 4 bases; unmatched junction nucleotides: 7. CDR3 amino acids: CAISAASGGWADTQYF. Written as DNA, the CDR3 is TGTGCCATCAGTGCAGCTAGCGGGGGGTGGGCAGATACGCAGTATTTT.

The V and J genes are TRBV3-1 and TRBJ1-5; D possibly corresponds to TRBD1 (5 bases). CDR1 is LGHDT and CDR2 is YNNKEL in the germline V gene (reference sequence). V lost 3 bases and J 1 base, leaving 7 bases between the germline ends. The CDR3 extends over 14 amino acids. This chain's CDR3 is CASSQRDSNQPQHF. As DNA, the CDR3 is TGTGCCAGCAGCCAGAGGGACAGCAATCAGCCCCAGCATTTT. Supplemented by reference TRBV3-1 and TRBJ1-5, the full variable domain reads DTAVSQTPKYLVTQMGNDKSIKCEQNLGHDTMYWYKQDSKKFLKIMFSYNNKELIINETVPNRFSPKSPDKAHLNLHINSLELGDSAVYFCASSQRDSNQPQHFGDGTRLSIL.

The chain carries TRBV27 and TRBJ1-1; a weak D match, TRBD1 (5 bases). The V end was cut by 2 bases, the J end by 10 bases, with 17 bases between. The CDR3 extends over 14 amino acids. From germline, CDR1 is MNHEY and CDR2 SMNVEV (reference sequence). CDR3 protein: CASSLRGLHGGAFF. Written as DNA, the CDR3 is TGTGCCAGCAGTTTAAGGGGTTTGCATGGGGGAGCTTTCTTT.

This chain uses TRBV29-1 with TRBJ2-2; D gene uncertain. The germline CDR1 and CDR2 sequences are SQVTM and ANQGSEA. CDR3 length equals 13 residues. V was cut by 4 bases and J by 5 bases, with 11 bases left in between. This chain's CDR3 is CSVGKTYTGELFF. In DNA, the CDR3 is TGCAGCGTTGGGAAGACTTATACCGGGGAGCTGTTTTTT.

This clonotype was seen more than once but under ten times. The chain links TRBV5-1 to TRBJ2-2; 10 positions agree with TRBD2. J was trimmed by 0 bases and V by 5 bases; bases with no gene match: 4. Germline V lookup: CDR1 SGHRS, CDR2 YFSETQ. This CDR3 comprises 16 residues. The DNA of the CDR3 is TGCGCCAGCAGGTCAGCGGGAGGGACGAACACCGGGGAGCTGTTTTTT. This translates into CASRSAGGTNTGELFF.